The entry that follows covers one T cell receptor beta chain sequence. The data were obtained in a study of blood T cell repertoires in COVID-19. Study in general: T cells, B-cell-depleted T cells, or PBMCs provided the cDNA or gDNA that served as material.

In the authors' methods: Counts of nucleated cells, estimated from reference gene primer amplification, were obtained. Some clones are missing from TCRdb's copy, which holds only in-frame ones; the method was immunoSEQ multiplex PCR. V and J calls and clone size are those listed in that table; D and trimming were worked out from the DNA. This repertoire shows 200,000 to 250,000 clones, around 85% found once; its top ten account for 3% to 4%. Germline V lookup: CDR1 KGHDR, CDR2 SFDVKD. The CDR3 consists of 15 residues. The V and J ends lost 3 bases and 0 bases respectively, with 8 bases between them. Participant age was roughly 18 to 90 years, and participants resided in about two dozen US areas. Cohort allocation depended upon clinical history that participants reported.

Sequences were obtained from PBMCs or T cells enriched from blood (not recorded which). The chain employs TRBV24-1 and TRBJ1-3; D uncertain. The sequence was obtained from a woman aged 40 to 55 with acute COVID-19. Here the CDR3 reads CATSDGRDSGNTIYF. In DNA form, the CDR3 reads TGTGCCACCAGTGATGGGCGAGACTCTGGAAACACCATATATTTT.